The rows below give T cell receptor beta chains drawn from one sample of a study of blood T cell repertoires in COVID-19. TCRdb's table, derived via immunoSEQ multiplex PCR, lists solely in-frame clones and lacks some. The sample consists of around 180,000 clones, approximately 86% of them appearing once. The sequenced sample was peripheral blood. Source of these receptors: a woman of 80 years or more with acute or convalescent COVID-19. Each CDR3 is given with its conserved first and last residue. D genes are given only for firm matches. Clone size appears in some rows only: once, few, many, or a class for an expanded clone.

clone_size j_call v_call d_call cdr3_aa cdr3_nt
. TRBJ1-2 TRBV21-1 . CASSKNRGTCGYTF TGTGCCAGCAGCAAAAACAGGGGAACTTGTGGCTACACCTTC
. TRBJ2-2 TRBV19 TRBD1 CASSIGQGATGELFF TGTGCCAGTAGTATTGGGCAGGGGGCCACCGGGGAGCTGTTTTTT
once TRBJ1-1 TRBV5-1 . CASSFRGQNTEAFF TGCGCCAGCAGCTTCCGGGGTCAAAACACTGAAGCTTTCTTT
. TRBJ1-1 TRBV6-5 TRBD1 CASSSDRGAEAFF TGTGCCAGCAGTTCCGACAGGGGGGCTGAAGCTTTCTTT
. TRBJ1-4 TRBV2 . CASRREGHLFF TGTGCCAGCAGGAGGGAAGGCCACCTGTTTTTT
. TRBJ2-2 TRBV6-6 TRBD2 CASGWGGDANTGELFF TGTGCCAGCGGCTGGGGGGGTGACGCGAACACCGGGGAGCTGTTTTTT
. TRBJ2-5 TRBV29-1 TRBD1 CSVGQGVSGETQYF TGCAGCGTTGGACAGGGGGTGTCTGGAGAGACCCAGTACTTC
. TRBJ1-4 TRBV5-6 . CASSLWGVGEKLFF TGTGCCAGCAGCTTGTGGGGGGTGGGCGAAAAACTGTTTTTT
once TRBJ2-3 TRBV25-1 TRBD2 CASSVLSGSHTDTQYF TGTGCCAGCAGTGTCCTCAGCGGGAGTCACACAGATACGCAGTATTTT
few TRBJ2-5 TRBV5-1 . CASSLLGSRETQYF TGCGCCAGCAGCTTGTTAGGGAGCCGGGAGACCCAGTACTTC
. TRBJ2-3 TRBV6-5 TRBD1 CASLRDRVRDTQYF TGTGCCAGCCTCCGGGACAGGGTTCGAGATACGCAGTATTTT
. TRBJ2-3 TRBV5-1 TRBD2 CASSLLLAGGRGNTDTQYF TGCGCCAGCAGCTTGTTGCTTGCAGGCGGGAGGGGTAACACAGATACGCAGTATTTT